The 5 T cell receptor beta chains below were found in one sample sequenced in a study of tumor-infiltrating lymphocytes in primary liver carcinoma. Unsorted whole blood supplied the blood RNA, and germline DNA was isolated too. The investigators made TCR beta cDNA from approximately 0.5 ug total RNA, using a constant-region primer. Three nested multiplex PCR rounds of slightly modified ARM-PCR generated TCR beta libraries. With TRBV1-TRBV30 forward primers and a C-beta reverse primer, the first two PCR rounds were run for approximately 10 cycles each. TCRdb re-analysed the multiplex PCR reads in MiXCR, keeping a single row per CDR3 protein. The sample yields almost 200,000 distinct CDR3 sequences, about two thirds seen once. Sample: peripheral blood. The receptors originated from a woman in her sixties with primary liver carcinoma and hepatitis B virus infection.

This clonotype was seen repeatedly, ten times or more. Relative to the germline gene, one junction end is altered; a read error may explain this. This chain links TRBV11-2 with TRBJ2-5; no clear D. The CDR3 is 13 amino acids. The germline gives CDR1 SGHAT, CDR2 FQNNGV. CDR3 residues: CASSFSDQETQYF. CDR3 nucleotide sequence: TGTGCCAGCAGCTTCTCGGACCAGGAGACCCAGTACTTC.

In regard to this clonotype: The junction departs from germline at one end; a sequencing error may be responsible. The gene calls are TRBV6-5 and TRBJ2-6, with D perhaps TRBD1 (6 bases). Germline V CDR1 and CDR2: MNHEY, SVGAGI. CDR3 length: 16 residues. CDR3 amino acids: CASRRTVEAGTNVLTF. DNA of the CDR3: TGTGCCAGCAGGAGGACAGTGGAGGCTGGGACCAACGTCCTGACTTTC.

A note on this clonotype: Lacking the conserved final phenylalanine or tryptophan, this CDR3 likely reflects a read error. V is TRBV12-3 or TRBV12-4 and J is TRBJ2-1; 7 positions agree with TRBD2. This CDR3 has 15 amino acids. This CDR3 reads CASSFPHGGYNEQFL. The CDR3 DNA sequence: TGTGCCAGCAGTTTTCCTCACGGGGGGTACAACGAGCAGTTCTTA.

In the case of this clonotype: At one end, the junction sequence differs from germline, possibly due to a read error. V and J are TRBV4-2 and TRBJ2-7, with a weak D call TRBD2 (5 bases). Germline V gene lookup returns CDR1 LGHNA and CDR2 YNFKEQ. The CDR3 spans 16 residues. The CDR3 nucleotides are TGTGCCAGCAACCAAGATGGAGGACTGATTTCCTACGAGCAGTACTTC. Protein product: CASNQDGGLISYEQYF.

This rearrangement joins TRBV5-1 to TRBJ2-1, with 14 bases matching TRBD2. From germline, CDR1 is SGHRS and CDR2 YFSETQ. J gave up 4 bases and V 3 bases, and 12 bases lay outside the gene matches. CDR3 length equals 19 residues. This chain's CDR3 is CASSSPRVGTSGGYNEQFF. In DNA form, the CDR3 reads TGCGCCAGCAGCTCACCTAGAGTTGGGACTAGCGGGGGTTACAATGAGCAGTTCTTC.